Below are 23 T cell receptor beta chains sequenced from a single sample in a study of T cell responses to AZD1222 COVID-19 vaccine. Measured with immunoSEQ multiplex PCR; TCRdb has only the in-frame clones, and not every one. This table has over 130,000 clones, around 93% appearing once. The sample in question was peripheral blood, obtained 28 days after the second AZD1222 dose. The receptors were gathered from an adult who received the AZD1222 COVID-19 vaccine.

In this sample, this clone turned up once. The chain carries TRBV12-3 or TRBV12-4 and TRBJ2-2; D gene unclear. This CDR3 spans 13 amino acids. With 1 base removed from V and 5 bases from J, the gap between germline ends came to 5 bases. The CDR3 DNA reads TGTGCCAGCAGTTTAGACGTTACCGGGGAGCTGTTTTTT. This translates into CASSLDVTGELFF.

CDR3 sequence: CALSGFPRDEAFF. Here the CDR3 DNA reads TGTGCCTTATCGGGGTTCCCCAGGGACGAAGCTTTCTTT. V gene TRBV30 combines with J gene TRBJ1-1; a weak D match, TRBD1 (5 bases). Germline V CDR1 and CDR2: GTSNPN, SVGIG (reference sequence). V lost 7 bases and J 8 bases, leaving 20 bases between the germline ends. This CDR3 contains 13 residues.

The chain combines TRBV15 with TRBJ1-2, with D possibly TRBD1 on 5 matching bases. V lost 5 bases to trimming and J lost 0 bases, with 16 bases between them. The CDR3 extends over 16 amino acids. CDR1 and CDR2 from the germline V gene are LNHNV and YYDKDF (reference sequence). The DNA for the CDR3 is TGTGCCACCAGCCTAAACAGGTTACGAGCTAACTATGGCTACACCTTC. Its protein is CATSLNRLRANYGYTF.

This chain uses TRBV2 with TRBJ2-5, with TRBD2 matching over 10 bases. In germline, CDR1 is SNHLY, CDR2 FYNNEI. This CDR3 is 17 amino acids long. V lost 4 bases, J lost 0 bases, and 8 bases stayed unmatched. CDR3 bases: TGTGCCAGCAGTGTGACCCTAGCGGGGGCGTACCAAGAGACCCAGTACTTC. The encoded protein is CASSVTLAGAYQETQYF.

The chain is built from TRBV3-1 (or the pseudogene TRBV3-2) and TRBJ2-1; 8 positions agree with TRBD2. The V and J ends lost 5 bases and 2 bases, in that order; junction bases with no gene match: 20. The CDR3 runs to 20 residues. Per germline, CDR1 LGHDT and CDR2 YNNKEL (reference sequence). In nucleotides, the CDR3 is TGTGCCAGCAGCAAGAGGGCGCCTAGCGGGCTGCTAGTCCCCTACAATGAGCAGTTCTTC. Translated, it gives CASSKRAPSGLLVPYNEQFF.

The chain employs TRBV12-3 or TRBV12-4 and TRBJ2-4, with 10 bases aligning to TRBD1. V dropped 6 bases and J dropped 7; count of bases not matched to a gene: 0. This CDR3 has 12 amino acids. The CDR3 spells CASRGQGNIQYF. As DNA, the CDR3 is TGTGCCAGCAGGGGACAGGGGAACATTCAGTACTTC.

V is TRBV19 and J is TRBJ2-1; the D is unclear. CDR3 length: 13 residues. The V end lost 5 bases, the J end lost 9 bases, and 14 bases lay between the germline ends. Germline CDR1 is LNHDA and CDR2 is SQIVND (reference sequence). In DNA, the CDR3 is TGTGCCAGTAGTCTTCCCGGTGGCGGTGAGCAGTTCTTC. Amino acids: CASSLPGGGEQFF.

The chain combines TRBV5-1 with TRBJ2-7; weak D call: TRBD2 (6 bases). The germline CDR1 and CDR2 sequences are SGHRS and YFSETQ. Trimming cost V 1 base and J 1 base, with 9 bases left between them. There are 14 residues in the CDR3. CDR3 protein: CASSLLAASYEQYF. DNA for the CDR3: TGCGCCAGCAGCTTGTTAGCGGCTTCCTACGAGCAGTACTTC. The whole variable domain, filled in from reference TRBV5-1 and TRBJ2-7, reads KAGVTQTPRYLIKTRGQQVTLSCSPISGHRSVSWYQQTPGQGLQFLFEYFSETQRNKGNFPGRFSGRQFSNSRSEMNVSTLELGDSALYLCASSLLAASYEQYFGPGTRLTVT.

The chain uses TRBV30 and TRBJ1-4; 8 nucleotides align to TRBD1. This CDR3 is built from 15 residues. V lost 3 bases, J lost 8 bases, and 11 bases stayed unmatched. Germline CDR1 is GTSNPN and CDR2 is SVGIG (reference sequence). CDR3 region: CAWSGNQGAREKLFF. CDR3 DNA sequence: TGTGCCTGGAGCGGAAACCAGGGGGCGCGAGAAAAACTGTTTTTT.

The V call is TRBV10-3, the J call TRBJ1-1; D gene ambiguous. The V end lost 3 bases, the J end lost 2 bases, and 7 bases lay between the germline ends. CDR3 length equals 13 residues. Per the germline V gene, CDR1 is ENHRY and CDR2 is SYGVKD. This chain's CDR3 is CAISDQPNTEAFF. Here the CDR3 DNA reads TGTGCCATCAGTGATCAGCCCAACACTGAAGCTTTCTTT.

J is TRBJ1-1 and V is TRBV5-6; 7 bases line up with TRBD1. Germline CDR1 SGHDT, CDR2 YYEEEE. CDR3 length equals 17 residues. With 1 base clipped from V and 3 bases from J, the junction kept 12 bases outside the gene matches. The CDR3 sequence: CASSLFGTVVGDTEAFF. The DNA of the CDR3 is TGTGCCAGCAGCTTGTTCGGGACAGTCGTAGGGGACACTGAAGCTTTCTTT.

The V gene is TRBV5-1, the J gene TRBJ1-1; D gene unclear. The V end was cut by 0 bases, the J end by 1 base, with 10 bases between. The CDR3 sequence is 15 residues long. Germline CDR1 is SGHRS and CDR2 is YFSETQ. In DNA form, the CDR3 reads TGCGCCAGCAGCTTGGTCGGGGAAAAGAACACTGAAGCTTTCTTT. As protein: CASSLVGEKNTEAFF. The complete variable domain, with remaining parts taken from reference TRBV5-1 and TRBJ1-1, reads KAGVTQTPRYLIKTRGQQVTLSCSPISGHRSVSWYQQTPGQGLQFLFEYFSETQRNKGNFPGRFSGRQFSNSRSEMNVSTLELGDSALYLCASSLVGEKNTEAFFGQGTRLTVV.

This chain connects TRBV9 to TRBJ1-1; tentatively, D is TRBD1 (6 bases). The germline V and J ends were trimmed by 1 base and 6 bases, with 16 bases remaining between them. Germline V lookup: CDR1 SGDLS, CDR2 YYNGEE. The CDR3 is made up of 15 amino acids. The CDR3 spells CASSVKTGGSSEAFF. As DNA, the CDR3 is TGTGCCAGCAGCGTAAAGACAGGCGGATCTTCTGAAGCTTTCTTT.

This clone was recorded only once. V gene TRBV10-2 combines with J gene TRBJ1-5, with TRBD1 identical over 9 bases. CDR3 length equals 14 residues. Germline lookup yields CDR1 WSHSY and CDR2 SAAADI. V lost 6 bases, J lost 4 bases, and 4 bases stayed unmatched. The CDR3 region is CASRGTGTNQPQHF. The CDR3 nucleotides are TGCGCCAGCAGAGGGACAGGGACGAATCAGCCCCAGCATTTT.

A note on this clone: The sample has other DNA sequences that encode this CDR3 too. The chain links TRBV29-1 to TRBJ1-2; 7 bases align to TRBD1. The CDR3 contains 12 residues. Germline V lookup: CDR1 SQVTM, CDR2 ANQGSEA. The trim removed 4 bases at V and 2 bases at J, leaving 1 base unmatched. The CDR3 sequence is CSVGGQNYGYTF. The CDR3, as DNA: TGCAGCGTTGGGGGACAGAACTATGGCTACACCTTC.

This sequence joins TRBV24-1 and TRBJ2-1; 9 bases are shared with TRBD2. Trimming at V came to 4 bases and at J to 16 bases, leaving 7 bases not matched to a gene. The CDR3 covers 12 residues. Germline CDR1 reads KGHDR; CDR2 reads SFDVKD. This CDR3 is CATSDSGTSYFF. The CDR3 DNA sequence: TGTGCCACCAGTGACTCCGGGACTAGCTATTTCTTC.

This chain joins TRBV25-1 and TRBJ2-5, with 12 nucleotides matching TRBD2. Trimming cost V 8 bases and J 1 base; bases outside gene matches: 5. CDR1 and CDR2 (germline): MGHDK, SYGVNS. CDR3 length equals 15 residues. CDR3 in amino acids: CASGLAGRVQETQYF. CDR3 coding DNA: TGTGCCAGCGGACTAGCGGGACGAGTCCAAGAGACCCAGTACTTC.

The gene calls are TRBV19 and TRBJ1-2; the D is unclear. This CDR3 region has 13 residues. Germline lookup yields CDR1 LNHDA and CDR2 SQIVND (reference sequence). V lost 7 bases and J lost 4, with 13 bases in between. The CDR3 sequence is CASNQDGLYGYTF. The CDR3 region has the DNA TGTGCCAGTAATCAGGACGGGCTCTATGGCTACACCTTC.

The chain recombines TRBV5-1 with TRBJ2-2, with D tentatively TRBD2 (6 bases). The V end was cut by 1 base, the J end by 2 bases, with 9 bases between. CDR3 length: 15 residues. Germline V gives CDR1 SGHRS, CDR2 YFSETQ. The CDR3 DNA sequence: TGCGCCAGCAGCTTGCGGGCGGGAAACACCGGGGAGCTGTTTTTT. Amino acids: CASSLRAGNTGELFF.

The genes are TRBV27 and TRBJ2-5, with no clear D. V gave up 3 bases and J gave up 0 bases, with 8 bases separating them. The CDR3 contains 14 residues. From germline, CDR1 is MNHEY and CDR2 SMNVEV (reference sequence). In nucleotides, the CDR3 is TGTGCCAGCAGTTTCATCCAGAACCAAGAGACCCAGTACTTC. It specifies CASSFIQNQETQYF.

V is TRBV5-1 and J is TRBJ1-2; 7 nucleotides align to TRBD1. Per the germline V gene, CDR1 is SGHRS and CDR2 is YFSETQ. The CDR3 totals 13 residues. Trimming removed 4 bases from V and 7 bases from J; junction bases left unmatched: 7. CDR3 residues: CASSPGGSGGYTF. The CDR3 DNA reads as TGCGCCAGCAGCCCAGGGGGGTCTGGTGGCTACACCTTC.

The chain uses TRBV18 and TRBJ1-2, with D unresolved. The V gene lost 2 bases and the J gene lost 7 bases, with 11 bases spanning the gap. The length of the CDR3 is 13 residues. CDR1 is KGHSH, CDR2 LQKENI, per germline. The DNA of the CDR3 is TGTGCCAGCTCACCATGGGGAGGTGGTGGCTACACCTTC. This sequence encodes CASSPWGGGGYTF.

The chain has TRBV6-1 and TRBJ1-1; no clear D gene. Trimming removed 3 bases at V and 3 bases at J, with 8 bases between. Germline CDR1 is MNHNS and CDR2 is SASEGT. The CDR3 spans 13 residues. The DNA for the CDR3 is TGTGCCAGCAGTGATGAGCGGTACACTGAAGCTTTCTTT. Protein sequence: CASSDERYTEAFF.